Listed below are T cell receptor beta chains from one sample, sequenced in a study of blood T cell repertoires in COVID-19. Using immunoSEQ multiplex PCR, the repertoire was profiled, and TCRdb retains in-frame clones only, with some absent. This table holds about 200,000 clones, approximately 91% found once. The specimen was peripheral blood. The receptors stem from a man aged 35 to 55 with acute or convalescent COVID-19. Each CDR3 is given with its conserved first and last residue. The D gene is left open where the match is weak. The size field is filled for only some rows; it gives once, few, many or a size class.

-	TRBJ1-6	TRBV7-2	TRBD1	TGTGCCAGCAGCTTCAAGGACAGGGGCAATTCACCCCTCCACTTT	CASSFKDRGNSPLHF
once	TRBJ2-6	TRBV7-9	-	TGTGCCAGCAGCTACTCTAACTCTGGGGCCAACGTCCTGACTTTC	CASSYSNSGANVLTF
-	TRBJ2-5	TRBV4-1	TRBD1	TGCGCCAGCAGCCAAGCGGGGACAGGGTGGGAGACCCAGTACTTC	CASSQAGTGWETQYF
-	TRBJ2-3	TRBV6-2/TRBV6-3	TRBD2	TGTGCCAGCAGCGAGCGGGGGGGCAGGGCAGATACGCAGTATTTT	CASSERGGRADTQYF
-	TRBJ1-3	TRBV29-1	TRBD1	TGCAGCGCCCGGACAGGGGACTCTGGAAACACCATATATTTT	CSARTGDSGNTIYF
-	TRBJ2-7	TRBV2	TRBD1	TGTGCCAGCAACAGACAGGGGGCTATCGAGCAGTACTTC	CASNRQGAIEQYF
-	TRBJ2-4	TRBV28	TRBD2	TGTGCCAGCAGTTTAGGGTGGGGGGGAAGTAACATTCAGTACTTC	CASSLGWGGSNIQYF
-	TRBJ2-7	TRBV6-1	TRBD2	TGTGCCAGCAGTGAGGGACTAGCGGGGGGACGATCCTACGAGCAGTACTTC	CASSEGLAGGRSYEQYF
-	TRBJ1-2	TRBV5-6	-	TGTGCCAGCAGCTCGGGAGGCCGTGGCTACACCTTC	CASSSGGRGYTF
-	TRBJ2-2	TRBV5-6	TRBD2	TGTGCCAGCAGCTTGGGTCCTAGCGGGATCGGGGAGCTGTTTTTT	CASSLGPSGIGELFF
-	TRBJ2-7	TRBV27	TRBD1	TGTGCCAGCCGCAACAGGGGGCCCTCCTACGAGCAGTACTTC	CASRNRGPSYEQYF
-	TRBJ2-7	TRBV2	-	TGTGCCAGCAAATTCGGCAGACTCTACGAGCAGTACTTC	CASKFGRLYEQYF
-	TRBJ1-1	TRBV10-1	-	TGCGCCAGCAGTGATTCCGGGGAAACTGAAGCTTTCTTT	CASSDSGETEAFF
once	TRBJ2-1	TRBV27	TRBD2	TGTGCCAGCAACCCGACTAGCGCCCCTGGGGCCAATGAGCAGTTCTTC	CASNPTSAPGANEQFF
-	TRBJ2-7	TRBV6-6	TRBD1	TGTGCCAGCAGTACCGGGACAGGGGGTGAGCAGTACTTC	CASSTGTGGEQYF
-	TRBJ1-1	TRBV6-1	-	TGTGCCAGCAGTGAAGCCGGGGGGACTGAAGCTTTCTTT	CASSEAGGTEAFF
-	TRBJ2-5	TRBV13	TRBD1	TGTGCCAGCAGCTTAGGACAGGGGGCGCGGTTGACCCAGTACTTC	CASSLGQGARLTQYF
-	TRBJ2-3	TRBV6-5	TRBD2	TGTGCCAGCGGGACTAGCGGCACAGATACGCAGTATTTT	CASGTSGTDTQYF
-	TRBJ2-7	TRBV19	TRBD1	TGTGCCAGTAGTATAAGGGACAGTCCACCCTACGAGCAGTACTTC	CASSIRDSPPYEQYF
-	TRBJ2-2	TRBV10-3	TRBD1	TGTGCCATCAGTAATCAGGGGGACACCGGGGAGCTGTTTTTT	CAISNQGDTGELFF
-	TRBJ2-3	TRBV30	TRBD1	TGTGCCTCCGGGACAGCTAGCACAGATACGCAGTATTTT	CASGTASTDTQYF
-	TRBJ2-7	TRBV28	-	TGTGCCAGCAGTGTACTAGCTAGTCACGAGCAGTACTTC	CASSVLASHEQYF
-	TRBJ2-7	TRBV6-1	-	TGTGCCAGCAGTGAAGCGGCCACAGGTTCAACCTACGAGCAGTACTTC	CASSEAATGSTYEQYF
-	TRBJ2-2	TRBV7-9	-	TGTGCCAGCAGCATCAGCAGGGACACCGGGGAGCTGTTTTTT	CASSISRDTGELFF
-	TRBJ1-1	TRBV2	-	TGTGCCAGCAGTCCGGACAGCACTGAAGCTTTCTTT	CASSPDSTEAFF
-	TRBJ1-1	TRBV28	-	TGTGCCAGCAGTACCCCTAAAACTGAAGCTTTCTTT	CASSTPKTEAFF
-	TRBJ2-7	TRBV11-3	-	TGTGCCAGCAGCGTCACAGGGAACCACGAGCAGTACTTC	CASSVTGNHEQYF
-	TRBJ1-2	TRBV29-1	-	TGCAGCGTTGACAGTAAAGGGAGCTATGGCTACACCTTC	CSVDSKGSYGYTF
-	TRBJ2-5	TRBV6-5	TRBD2	TGTGCCAGCAGTTACTCGACGGGGGGGGAGACCCAGTACTTC	CASSYSTGGETQYF
once	TRBJ2-2	TRBV5-5	TRBD2	TGTGCCAGCAGCTTCGGGTCGGGGGGCACCGGGGAGCTGTTTTTT	CASSFGSGGTGELFF
-	TRBJ2-7	TRBV27	TRBD1	TGTGCCAGCAGTTTTACAGGGGGAAGGTCCTACGAGCAGTACTTC	CASSFTGGRSYEQYF
-	TRBJ2-7	TRBV7-2	-	TGTGCCAGCAGCTCAACTTCCTACGAGCAGTACTTC	CASSSTSYEQYF
once	TRBJ2-2	TRBV5-5	TRBD1	TGTGCCAGCAGCACCGGGACAGCCATTACTACGAACACCGGGGAGCTGTTTTTT	CASSTGTAITTNTGELFF
-	TRBJ2-7	TRBV2	-	TGTGCCACCTCTCAGGGTTACGAGCAGTACTTC	CATSQGYEQYF
-	TRBJ1-4	TRBV28	-	TGTGCCAGCAGTCTCGGCAGGGCTAATGAAAAACTGTTTTTT	CASSLGRANEKLFF
-	TRBJ2-5	TRBV6-5	-	TGTGCCAGCAGTCTCCGAAGAGGGCTGGAGACCCAGTACTTC	CASSLRRGLETQYF
-	TRBJ2-2	TRBV24-1	-	TGTGCCACCAGTAACTCCTTCATCGCGGGGAACACCGGGGAGCTGTTTTTT	CATSNSFIAGNTGELFF
once	TRBJ1-1	TRBV11-2	-	TGTGCCAGCAGCTTAGAGTTTGGGGCGAGGAACACTGAAGCTTTCTTT	CASSLEFGARNTEAFF
-	TRBJ2-5	TRBV28	TRBD2	TGTGCCAGCAATCCGGGACTAGCGGGGGAGTTCAAAGAGACCCAGTACTTC	CASNPGLAGEFKETQYF
-	TRBJ2-3	TRBV12-3/TRBV12-4	-	TGTGCCAGCAGTTCCGCCCGACAGAGCAAGTATTTT	CASSSARQSKYF
-	TRBJ1-2	TRBV19	TRBD1	TGTGCCAGTACCGCTGACAGGGCGTACGGCTATGGCTACACCTTC	CASTADRAYGYGYTF
once	TRBJ1-1	TRBV18	TRBD1	TGTGCCAGCTCACGCGCACGACAGGGAATCACTTCCTTGAACACTGAAGCTTTCTTT	CASSRARQGITSLNTEAFF
-	TRBJ2-3	TRBV3-1/TRBV3-2	TRBD2	TGTGCCAGCAGCCCCAGAGTTGGTAGCGGGGGGGCAGATACGCAGTATTTT	CASSPRVGSGGADTQYF
once	TRBJ1-6	TRBV7-6	TRBD1	TGTGCCAGCAGCTTATCCGGGACAGGAGCCCGTTCACCCCTCCACTTT	CASSLSGTGARSPLHF
-	TRBJ1-2	TRBV5-1	TRBD1	TGCGCCAGCAGCTTGCCAGGGGGCTATGGCTACACCTTC	CASSLPGGYGYTF
once	TRBJ2-5	TRBV19	TRBD1	TGTGCCAGTACCTCCTTCCCAGGGGGCTCACGGGAGACCCAGTACTTC	CASTSFPGGSRETQYF
once	TRBJ1-5	TRBV7-2	-	TGTGCCAGCAGCTTGTTGCGACCCGGGGTACGCGATCAGCCCCAGCATTTT	CASSLLRPGVRDQPQHF
-	TRBJ2-5	TRBV7-4	TRBD2	TGTGCCAGCAGCTTTAGCGGGGAAGAGACCCAGTACTTC	CASSFSGEETQYF
few	TRBJ1-1	TRBV5-1	TRBD1	TGCGCCAGCAGCTTGTTAACAGGGGAGAACACTGAAGCTTTCTTT	CASSLLTGENTEAFF
-	TRBJ1-1	TRBV7-9	-	TGTGCCAGCGACGGCGGGAGGAACACTGAAGCTTTCTTT	CASDGGRNTEAFF
-	TRBJ1-1	TRBV6-5	-	TGTGCCAGCATTGGTCGGGGATGGACCACTGAAGCTTTCTTT	CASIGRGWTTEAFF
-	TRBJ1-1	TRBV6-1	TRBD1	TGTGCCAGCAGTGACCATCAGGGGGCCCAGAACACTGAAGCTTTCTTT	CASSDHQGAQNTEAFF
-	TRBJ1-5	TRBV5-1	-	TGCGCCAGCAGCTTGGAGCCGAATCAGCCCCAGCATTTT	CASSLEPNQPQHF
-	TRBJ1-1	TRBV6-5	TRBD1	TGTGCCAGCAGTCCACTGGGACAGCGCAACACTGAAGCTTTCTTT	CASSPLGQRNTEAFF